Each of the 32 T cell receptor beta chains below was sequenced from the same sample in a study of cytomegalovirus exposure and HLA in healthy donors. PCR primers comprised 60 Vbeta and 13 Jbeta primers. Assay used: immunoSEQ multiplex PCR; TCRdb lists only in-frame clones, some missing. The sample records 95,000 to 150,000 clones, about 73% being singletons. Sequencing was carried out using PBMCs. Source of these receptors: a woman aged 35 to 49 in good health and CMV-seropositive.

Comments on this clone: Different DNA sequences within this sample yield the same CDR3. The gene calls are TRBV5-1 and TRBJ1-1; tentatively, D is TRBD1 (5 bases). V gave up 0 bases and J gave up 7 bases, with 7 bases separating them. The germline V gene has CDR1 SGHRS and CDR2 YFSETQ. CDR3 length: 12 residues. The CDR3 protein is CASSLGQGEAFF. Written as DNA, the CDR3 is TGCGCCAGCAGCTTGGGCCAGGGTGAAGCTTTCTTT.

The V call is TRBV7-3, the J call TRBJ2-3, with TRBD2 matching 10 bases. The CDR3 runs to 14 residues. V shed 5 bases, J shed 4 bases, and the junction held 3 bases outside the gene matches. CDR1 and CDR2 from the germline V gene are SGHTA and FQGTGA. Written as DNA, the CDR3 is TGTGCCAGCAGCCTAGGGACTAGCGCAGATACGCAGTATTTT. Amino acid sequence: CASSLGTSADTQYF.

The rearrangement links TRBV19 to TRBJ1-5, with a possible D match to TRBD1 (6 bases). Germline assignment: CDR1 LNHDA and CDR2 SQIVND (reference sequence). This CDR3 comprises 13 residues. The V gene lost 6 bases and the J gene lost 7 bases, with 13 bases spanning the gap. CDR3 DNA sequence: TGTGCCAGTAGAGGTCAGGGGCTGCAGCCCCAGCATTTT. It encodes CASRGQGLQPQHF.

The genes are TRBV9 and TRBJ2-5; D might be TRBD2 (6 bases). The V and J ends lost 4 bases and 2 bases respectively, with 12 bases between them. From germline, CDR1 is SGDLS and CDR2 YYNGEE. The CDR3 totals 14 residues. The CDR3 loop is CASSFGRGQETQYF. The CDR3 DNA reads as TGTGCCAGCAGCTTCGGCCGGGGGCAAGAGACCCAGTACTTC.

This rearrangement joins TRBV7-2 to TRBJ1-6, with 8 bases that match TRBD1. J gave up 10 bases and V 1 base, and 3 bases lay outside the gene matches. The CDR3 has 14 residues. CDR1 is SGHTA, CDR2 FQGNSA, per germline. The CDR3 DNA follows: TGTGCCAGCAGCTTAGGGACAGGGCTATCACCCCTCCACTTT. Its translation: CASSLGTGLSPLHF.

This chain joins TRBV7-8 and TRBJ1-5; the match to TRBD1 covers 8 bases. Per germline, CDR1 SGHVS and CDR2 FQNEAQ. Trimming cost V 5 bases and J 4 bases; bases outside gene matches: 10. This CDR3 spans 16 amino acids. Written as DNA, the CDR3 is TGTGCCAGCAGCGATACAGGACAGGGATGGAATCAGCCCCAGCATTTT. Amino acid sequence: CASSDTGQGWNQPQHF.

The rearrangement links TRBV25-1 to TRBJ2-1; 11 bases agree with TRBD2. Germline V gene lookup returns CDR1 MGHDK and CDR2 SYGVNS. CDR3 size: 16 residues. V trimming: 2 bases; J trimming: 0 bases; junction bases outside the gene matches: 0. CDR3 bases: TGTGCCAGCAGTGAAACTAGCGGGGGCTCCTACAATGAGCAGTTCTTC. It codes for CASSETSGGSYNEQFF.

This sequence joins TRBV19 and TRBJ2-2; TRBD1 is a possible D gene (6 bases). Germline assignment: CDR1 LNHDA and CDR2 SQIVND (reference sequence). This CDR3 region has 15 residues. V gave up 5 bases and J gave up 5 bases, with 15 bases separating them. DNA of the CDR3: TGTGCCAGTAGTTCAGGGGCCCGATCTACCGGGGAGCTGTTTTTT. The encoded protein is CASSSGARSTGELFF.

The chain employs TRBV7-8 and TRBJ2-7; a possible D gene is TRBD2 (5 bases). Germline values: CDR1 SGHVS, CDR2 FQNEAQ. The CDR3 totals 12 residues. V lost 5 bases and J lost 5, with 10 bases in between. CDR3 sequence: CASSPEEDEQYF. In nucleotides, the CDR3 is TGTGCCAGCAGCCCGGAGGAGGACGAGCAGTACTTC.

This clone was counted between two and nine times. This sequence joins TRBV7-2 and TRBJ2-7, with TRBD2 identical over 7 bases. The CDR3 extends over 12 amino acids. Losses at the gene ends were 3 bases for V and 6 bases for J; bases not matched to a gene: 2. Germline loops: CDR1 SGHTA, CDR2 FQGNSA. The CDR3 DNA sequence: TGTGCCAGCAGCTTTTCGGGGGGCGAGCAGTACTTC. Its protein product is CASSFSGGEQYF.

V usage is TRBV7-9 and J usage is TRBJ1-2; 10 bases align to TRBD1. V lost 2 bases to trimming and J lost 8 bases; unmatched junction nucleotides: 5. CDR1 SEHNR and CDR2 FQNEAQ come from the germline V gene (reference sequence). This CDR3 is 14 amino acids long. The CDR3 region is CASSLRDRGDGYTF. For the CDR3, the DNA is TGTGCCAGCAGCTTACGGGACAGGGGAGACGGCTACACCTTC.

The V and J genes are TRBV9 and TRBJ2-1; 10 bases fit TRBD1. The CDR3 runs 15 residues. Trimming at V came to 4 bases and at J to 8 bases, leaving 9 bases not matched to a gene. Germline V gives CDR1 SGDLS, CDR2 YYNGEE. The CDR3: CASSPSGTGVDEQFF. As DNA, the CDR3 is TGTGCCAGCAGCCCGAGCGGGACAGGGGTTGATGAGCAGTTCTTC.

V and J are TRBV2 and TRBJ2-3, with TRBD1 matching 11 bases. The CDR3 totals 17 residues. The V and J ends lost 6 bases and 4 bases, in that order; junction bases with no gene match: 12. Germline V gives CDR1 SNHLY, CDR2 FYNNEI. CDR3 sequence reads: CASRDPGQGVRSDTQYF. Here the CDR3 DNA reads TGTGCCAGCAGGGATCCGGGACAGGGGGTGAGGTCAGATACGCAGTATTTT.

The rearrangement uses TRBV5-1 and TRBJ1-2, with TRBD1 matching over 7 bases. Germline CDR1 SGHRS, CDR2 YFSETQ. The CDR3 extends over 13 amino acids. J lost 4 bases, V lost 4 bases, and 4 bases had no gene match. The CDR3 spells CASSPGTAYGYTF. Written as DNA, the CDR3 is TGCGCCAGCAGCCCCGGGACAGCCTATGGCTACACCTTC.

The chain links TRBV10-3 to TRBJ1-2; D remains unclear. The V gene's germline CDR1 is ENHRY and CDR2 SYGVKD. This CDR3 comprises 14 residues. V dropped 3 bases and J dropped 2 bases, with 10 bases sitting between them. This CDR3 reads CAISDSAGNYGYTF. The CDR3 bases are TGTGCCATCAGTGATTCGGCAGGCAACTATGGCTACACCTTC.

The chain joins TRBV2 to TRBJ1-5; the D gene is possibly TRBD1 (6 bases). V was clipped by 3 bases and J by 7 bases, with 10 bases between them. This CDR3 comprises 13 residues. Germline values: CDR1 SNHLY, CDR2 FYNNEI. The CDR3 DNA reads TGTGCCAGCAGTGACAGGGGCGGACAGCCCCAGCATTTT. Encoded protein: CASSDRGGQPQHF.

This clone has more than one count but fewer than ten. This chain uses TRBV2 with TRBJ2-7; 9 bases fit TRBD1. With 6 bases clipped from V and 6 bases from J, the junction kept 12 bases outside the gene matches. This CDR3 has 15 residues. Germline lookup yields CDR1 SNHLY and CDR2 FYNNEI. CDR3 DNA sequence: TGTGCCAGCAGCGCCAACAGGGGGCGTTTAGGCGAGCAGTACTTC. Amino acids: CASSANRGRLGEQYF.

This chain connects TRBV5-6 to TRBJ1-2; TRBD1 matches at 10 bases. The trim removed 4 bases at V and 2 bases at J, leaving 8 bases unmatched. The CDR3 spans 16 residues. Germline V lookup: CDR1 SGHDT, CDR2 YYEEEE. The CDR3 nucleotides are TGTGCCAGCAGCCCCCTTACGGGACAGGGGAACTATGGCTACACCTTC. It yields the protein CASSPLTGQGNYGYTF.

This sequence joins TRBV5-8 and TRBJ2-5, with TRBD1 identical over 10 bases. The V gene's germline CDR1 is SGHTS and CDR2 YDEGEE. The trim removed 4 bases at V and 2 bases at J, leaving 11 bases unmatched. The CDR3 length is 17 residues. The chain's CDR3 is CASSPGQGPPLQETQYF. CDR3 sequence (DNA): TGTGCCAGCAGCCCGGGACAGGGGCCGCCCCTACAAGAGACCCAGTACTTC.

In this sample, this clone turned up a few times. The rearrangement joins TRBV25-1 to TRBJ2-2, with D possibly being TRBD1 (6 bases). V lost 0 bases and J 3 bases, leaving 17 bases between the germline ends. Germline CDR1 reads MGHDK; CDR2 reads SYGVNS. The CDR3 contains 18 residues. The DNA for the CDR3 is TGTGCCAGCAGTGAATATATAGGCAGGGGAGCCGACACCGGGGAGCTGTTTTTT. Amino acids: CASSEYIGRGADTGELFF. The complete variable domain, with remaining parts taken from reference TRBV25-1 and TRBJ2-2, reads EADIYQTPRYLVIGTGKKITLECSQTMGHDKMYWYQQDPGMELHLIHYSYGVNSTEKGDLSSESTVSRIRTEHFPLTLESARPSHTSQYLCASSEYIGRGADTGELFFGEGSRLTVL.

This clone was recorded many times. Other DNA sequences in this sample translate to the same CDR3. The chain employs TRBV5-1 and TRBJ1-1; D may be TRBD1 (5 bases). This CDR3 region has 14 residues. The V gene lost 3 bases and the J gene lost 2 bases, with 11 bases spanning the gap. In germline, CDR1 is SGHRS, CDR2 YFSETQ. CDR3 region: CASSSRGGNTEAFF. CDR3 bases: TGCGCCAGCAGCTCAAGGGGTGGTAACACTGAAGCTTTCTTT.

This sequence joins TRBV7-3 and TRBJ1-1; D ambiguous. Germline V CDR1 and CDR2: SGHTA, FQGTGA. CDR3 size: 12 residues. Trimming pared 1 base from V and 5 bases from J, leaving 5 bases between. CDR3 in DNA: TGTGCCAGCAGCTTAAGCGGGACTGAAGCTTTCTTT. As protein: CASSLSGTEAFF.

V gene TRBV6-9 combines with J gene TRBJ1-2; 7 bases fit TRBD1. Germline V gives CDR1 MNHGY, CDR2 SVAAGI. This CDR3 contains 17 residues. The V gene end was trimmed by 6 bases and the J gene end by 0 bases; junction bases not matched to a gene: 13. The CDR3 coding sequence is TGTGCCAGCAGATACCTAAGACCGGGACAGCCTAACTATGGCTACACCTTC. This translates into CASRYLRPGQPNYGYTF.

This clone was counted once. V and J are TRBV7-9 and TRBJ1-4; D possibly corresponds to TRBD1 (6 bases). V shed 3 bases and J shed 3 bases, with 23 bases lying between them. This CDR3 is 19 amino acids long. CDR1 and CDR2 from the germline V gene are SEHNR and FQNEAQ (reference sequence). The chain's CDR3 is CASSFHTGSTLTSNEKLFF. DNA of the CDR3: TGTGCCAGCAGCTTCCATACAGGGTCAACCCTCACGTCTAATGAAAAACTGTTTTTT.

This clone appeared a few times. This chain connects TRBV21-1 to TRBJ1-5; the table's TRBD1 call for D was not verified on the DNA. TRBV21-1 is marked as a pseudogene. This CDR3 contains 16 residues. DNA for the CDR3: TGTGCCAGCAGCCCTAGAACACACAGGGCCAATCAGCCCCAGCATTTT. It specifies CASSPRTHRANQPQHF.

The chain uses TRBV7-9 and TRBJ2-7; a weak D match, TRBD2 (6 bases). The CDR3 has 16 residues. V lost 6 bases and J lost 1, with 19 bases in between. The germline V gene has CDR1 SEHNR and CDR2 FQNEAQ (reference sequence). The CDR3 coding sequence is TGTGCCAGCAGTCAAGGGTGGCGGGGTGTTTCCTACGAGCAGTACTTC. Translation: CASSQGWRGVSYEQYF.

V usage is TRBV27 and J usage is TRBJ1-2; D possibly corresponds to TRBD1 (6 bases). Between the trimmed V and J ends, which lost 6 bases and 6 bases, there was a span of 17 bases. The CDR3 has 14 amino acids. Germline values: CDR1 MNHEY, CDR2 SMNVEV (reference sequence). CDR3: CASSGSIRGHGYTF. The CDR3 coding sequence is TGTGCCAGCAGCGGCAGTATCAGGGGCCATGGCTACACCTTC.

CDR3 nucleotides: TGTGCCAGCAGCATCCAGGCCGACACTGAAGCTTTCTTT. Translated, it gives CASSIQADTEAFF. The genes are TRBV7-9 and TRBJ1-1; no clear D gene. Trimming took 5 bases from V and 3 from J, leaving 10 bases between them. This CDR3 region has 13 residues. CDR1 is SEHNR and CDR2 is FQNEAQ in the germline V gene (reference sequence).

The chain recombines TRBV29-1 with TRBJ1-2, with a weak D call TRBD1 (6 bases). V lost 3 bases and J lost 5, with 16 bases in between. Germline lookup yields CDR1 SQVTM and CDR2 ANQGSEA. CDR3 length equals 14 residues. The DNA for the CDR3 is TGCAGCGTTGACCCGGGCAGGGGATCTTATGGCTACACCTTC. The encoded protein is CSVDPGRGSYGYTF.

This clone was observed a few times. The chain couples TRBV7-2 to TRBJ2-1, with TRBD2 matching 9 bases. Germline V gene sequence: CDR1 SGHTA, CDR2 FQGNSA. CDR3 size: 15 residues. V gave up 1 base and J gave up 4 bases; unmatched junction bases: 2. CDR3 in DNA: TGTGCCAGCAGCTTAGGGCGGGGGGGATACAATGAGCAGTTCTTC. This translates into CASSLGRGGYNEQFF.

The V gene is TRBV7-9, the J gene TRBJ1-4; 9 nucleotides line up with TRBD1. The CDR3 has 14 amino acids. V trimming: 2 bases; J trimming: 6 bases; junction bases outside the gene matches: 1. The V gene's germline CDR1 is SEHNR and CDR2 FQNEAQ (reference sequence). CDR3 in amino acids: CASSLWDRDEKLFF. The CDR3 nucleotides are TGTGCCAGCAGCTTATGGGACAGGGATGAAAAACTGTTTTTT.

The gene calls are TRBV6-5 and TRBJ2-3, with 10 bases fitting TRBD2. There are 15 residues in the CDR3. V shed 6 bases, J shed 2 bases, and the junction held 5 bases outside the gene matches. Germline V gene data show CDR1 as MNHEY and CDR2 as SVGAGI. The CDR3 sequence: CASRRAGGITDTQYF. CDR3 DNA sequence: TGTGCCAGCAGAAGAGCGGGGGGGATCACAGATACGCAGTATTTT.